A single sample gave rise to the 27 T cell receptor beta chains below, sequenced in a study of cytomegalovirus exposure and HLA in healthy donors. The PCR used 60 Vbeta and 13 Jbeta primers. TCRdb keeps only in-frame clones here, not all; method: immunoSEQ multiplex PCR. This sample has 130,000 to 150,000 clones, with 73% found just once. Specimen: PBMCs. These receptors all stem from a human donor in good health.

The chain uses TRBV13 and TRBJ2-1, with TRBD2 matching 8 bases. V lost 3 bases and J lost 4; bases outside the gene matches: 5. This CDR3 region has 15 residues. Germline CDR1 and CDR2: PRHDT and FYEKMQ (reference sequence). The CDR3, as DNA: TGTGCCAGCAGCTTGACTAGCGCTCTTTACAATGAGCAGTTCTTC. This codes for CASSLTSALYNEQFF.

The genes are TRBV5-1 and TRBJ2-3, with TRBD2 matching 13 bases. V was pared by 3 bases and J by 6 bases, with 10 bases of the junction left unmatched. The CDR3 contains 17 residues. The germline CDR1 and CDR2 sequences are SGHRS and YFSETQ. Here the CDR3 DNA reads TGCGCCAGCAGCTCCCTGACTAGCGGGAGGAATGGCGATACGCAGTATTTT. It yields the protein CASSSLTSGRNGDTQYF.

The V gene is TRBV2, the J gene TRBJ2-5; 7 bases match TRBD2. The closer fit of TRBJ2-7 to the DNA end suggests the J call may be wrong. This CDR3 region has 14 residues. Germline values: CDR1 SNHLY, CDR2 FYNNEI. The chain's CDR3 is CASKPREGPYEQYF. Here the CDR3 DNA reads TGTGCCAGCAAACCAAGGGAGGGTCCCTACGAGCAGTACTTC.

J is TRBJ2-7 and V is TRBV27; no definite D call. The V and J ends lost 5 bases and 0 bases respectively, with 8 bases between them. Looked up from germline, CDR1 is MNHEY and CDR2 is SMNVEV (reference sequence). CDR3 length: 13 residues. The CDR3 DNA is TGTGCCAGCAGTATGGGCAGCTCCTACGAGCAGTACTTC. Its translation: CASSMGSSYEQYF.

This clone turned up a few times. The chain carries TRBV15 and TRBJ2-1, with TRBD2 identical over 7 bases. CDR3 size: 15 residues. Per germline, CDR1 LNHNV and CDR2 YYDKDF (reference sequence). Unmatched junction bases numbered 2, after V lost 0 bases and J lost 3 bases. The CDR3 is CATSRDRGVYNEQFF. In nucleotides, the CDR3 is TGTGCCACCAGCAGAGATCGGGGGGTCTACAATGAGCAGTTCTTC. Using reference TRBV15 and TRBJ2-1 for the parts outside the CDR3, the full variable domain is DAMVIQNPRYQVTQFGKPVTLSCSQTLNHNVMYWYQQKSSQAPKLLFHYYDKDFNNEADTPDNFQSRRPNTSFCFLDIRSPGLGDTAMYLCATSRDRGVYNEQFFGPGTRLTVL.

V is TRBV2 and J is TRBJ2-2, with D possibly TRBD2 on 5 matching bases. Germline lookup yields CDR1 SNHLY and CDR2 FYNNEI. V lost 4 bases, J lost 1 base, and 10 bases lay in between. CDR3 length equals 15 residues. The CDR3 sequence is CASSGRTQNTGELFF. The CDR3 DNA sequence: TGTGCCAGCAGTGGGAGGACCCAGAACACCGGGGAGCTGTTTTTT.

This chain joins TRBV28 and TRBJ2-7; 7 bases fit TRBD1. The trim removed 8 bases at V and 6 bases at J, leaving 10 bases unmatched. This CDR3 spans 13 amino acids. Germline CDR1 MDHEN, CDR2 SYDVKM. The CDR3 nucleotides read TGTGCCAGCGCCCCGACCGACAGGGCCGAGCAGTACTTC. Translated, it gives CASAPTDRAEQYF.

This clone was seen a handful of times. The chain combines TRBV9 with TRBJ2-1; D may be TRBD1 (6 bases). In germline, CDR1 is SGDLS, CDR2 YYNGEE. Between the trimmed V and J ends, which lost 3 bases and 12 bases, there was a span of 22 bases. The CDR3 consists of 15 residues. The chain's CDR3 is CASSEGVGRVRGQFF. The CDR3, as DNA: TGTGCCAGCAGCGAGGGGGTCGGCCGAGTTAGGGGGCAGTTCTTC.

The chain combines TRBV13 with TRBJ2-3, with 12 positions matching TRBD2. V lost 4 bases to trimming and J lost 10 bases; unmatched junction nucleotides: 15. The CDR3 extends over 17 amino acids. Germline V gene data show CDR1 as PRHDT and CDR2 as FYEKMQ (reference sequence). CDR3 coding DNA: TGTGCCAGCAGCTCGCCGGGACTAGCGGGCACTCCATGGGCGCAGTATTTT. Translation gives CASSSPGLAGTPWAQYF.

V gene TRBV19 combines with J gene TRBJ2-7; 9 bases agree with TRBD1. Looked up from germline, CDR1 is LNHDA and CDR2 is SQIVND (reference sequence). The CDR3 has 14 residues. Unmatched junction bases numbered 3, after V lost 3 bases and J lost 3 bases. CDR3 amino acids: CASSIGTGSYEQYF. Written as DNA, the CDR3 is TGTGCCAGTAGTATCGGGACAGGGAGCTACGAGCAGTACTTC. The full variable domain, in which reference TRBV19 and TRBJ2-7 provide the parts outside the CDR3, is DGGITQSPKYLFRKEGQNVTLSCEQNLNHDAMYWYRQDPGQGLRLIYYSQIVNDFQKGDIAEGYSVSREKKESFPLTVTSAQKNPTAFYLCASSIGTGSYEQYFGPGTRLTVT.

The chain combines TRBV21-1 with TRBJ1-1; the table assigns TRBD1, which was not confirmed against the DNA. TRBV21-1 is a recognized pseudogene. This CDR3 region has 17 residues. The CDR3 region has the DNA TGTGCCAGCCCCCAGGAGGACAGGGATGGTCACCTAACTGAAGCTTTCTTT. This codes for CASPQEDRDGHLTEAFF.

This chain uses TRBV30 with TRBJ2-5; TRBD2 might be the D (6 bases). This CDR3 is built from 13 residues. V lost 1 base to trimming and J lost 4 bases, with 10 bases between them. CDR1 and CDR2 (germline): GTSNPN, SVGIG (reference sequence). The CDR3 region has the DNA TGTGCCTGGAGTGGCCCAGCGGGAGAGACCCAGTACTTC. It yields the protein CAWSGPAGETQYF.

The genes are TRBV28 and TRBJ2-7; TRBD2 agrees at 8 bases. Germline-derived CDR1 and CDR2 are MDHEN and SYDVKM. The V segment lost 4 bases and the J segment 3 bases; nucleotides outside the gene matches: 5. The CDR3 covers 14 residues. The CDR3 sequence: CASSWAGGYYEQYF. The CDR3 bases are TGTGCCAGCAGTTGGGCGGGGGGTTACTACGAGCAGTACTTC.

This clone has only one observation. The chain uses TRBV7-8 and TRBJ2-3; no definite D call. This CDR3 region has 12 residues. Trimming removed 4 bases from V and 4 bases from J, with 6 bases in between. Germline CDR1 and CDR2: SGHVS and FQNEAQ. The CDR3 DNA reads as TGTGCCAGCAGCTCCGTCGCAGATACGCAGTATTTT. Encoded protein: CASSSVADTQYF. The full variable domain, with the rest looked up from reference TRBV7-8 and TRBJ2-3, is GAGVSQSPRYKVAKRGQDVALRCDPISGHVSLFWYQQALGQGPEFLTYFQNEAQLDKSGLPSDRFFAERPEGSVSTLKIQRTQQEDSAVYLCASSSVADTQYFGPGTRLTVL.

The chain has TRBV18 and TRBJ2-7; D is uncertain. Between the trimmed V and J ends, which lost 4 bases and 2 bases, there was a span of 9 bases. The CDR3 consists of 13 residues. CDR1 is KGHSH and CDR2 is LQKENI in the germline V gene. CDR3 DNA sequence: TGTGCCAGCTCACAAGAGCAAACCTACGAGCAGTACTTC. Its protein product is CASSQEQTYEQYF.

This chain uses TRBV5-1 with TRBJ2-7; possibly TRBD1 for D (6 bases). Germline lookup yields CDR1 SGHRS and CDR2 YFSETQ. The length of the CDR3 is 14 residues. Deletions cut 2 bases from V and 1 base from J, with 10 bases between. CDR3 sequence: CASSLPGQSYEQYF. CDR3 nucleotide sequence: TGCGCCAGCAGCTTACCCGGACAGTCCTACGAGCAGTACTTC. The variable domain in full, completed from reference TRBV5-1 and TRBJ2-7, reads KAGVTQTPRYLIKTRGQQVTLSCSPISGHRSVSWYQQTPGQGLQFLFEYFSETQRNKGNFPGRFSGRQFSNSRSEMNVSTLELGDSALYLCASSLPGQSYEQYFGPGTRLTVT.

This chain connects TRBV19 to TRBJ1-1, with TRBD1 matching over 10 bases. In germline, CDR1 is LNHDA, CDR2 SQIVND (reference sequence). Trimming cost V 8 bases and J 3 bases; bases outside gene matches: 9. The CDR3 totals 15 residues. CDR3 bases: TGTGCCAGTTTCTCCGGACAGGGGGAAGACACTGAAGCTTTCTTT. It is translated as CASFSGQGEDTEAFF.

J is TRBJ2-7 and V is TRBV10-3; maybe TRBD2 (5 bases). The CDR3 extends over 12 amino acids. V lost 4 bases and J lost 4, with 8 bases in between. CDR1 is ENHRY and CDR2 is SYGVKD in the germline V gene. The CDR3 sequence is CAISVGLYEQYF. CDR3 DNA: TGTGCCATCAGTGTAGGACTGTACGAGCAGTACTTC.

The chain employs TRBV9 and TRBJ2-1; TRBD1 might be the D (5 bases). In germline, CDR1 is SGDLS, CDR2 YYNGEE. The CDR3 totals 17 residues. Deletions cut 8 bases from V and 1 base from J, with 22 bases between. This chain's CDR3 is CASGPRARWTSYNEQFF. CDR3 coding DNA: TGTGCCAGTGGACCCCGCGCGCGTTGGACATCCTACAATGAGCAGTTCTTC.

The chain links TRBV19 to TRBJ2-1; 11 bases are a match to TRBD2. CDR1 and CDR2 (germline): LNHDA, SQIVND (reference sequence). Losses at the gene ends were 3 bases for V and 8 bases for J; bases not matched to a gene: 9. This CDR3 has 16 residues. CDR3 DNA sequence: TGTGCCAGTAGTATTGATGGTAGCGGGGGGGCTGATGAGCAGTTCTTC. Translating gives CASSIDGSGGADEQFF.

The table lists this clone with a few counts. This sequence joins TRBV7-9 and TRBJ2-3; TRBD2 agrees at 7 bases. Trimming cost V 1 base and J 5 bases; bases outside gene matches: 9. The germline V gene has CDR1 SEHNR and CDR2 FQNEAQ (reference sequence). The CDR3 length is 16 residues. The CDR3 spells CASSLESGKWVDTQYF. In nucleotides, the CDR3 is TGTGCCAGCAGCTTAGAGAGCGGGAAGTGGGTAGATACGCAGTATTTT.

The chain has TRBV6-4 and TRBJ2-3; 9 nucleotides align to TRBD2. The V gene end was trimmed by 6 bases and the J gene end by 3 bases; junction bases not matched to a gene: 7. The CDR3 runs to 15 residues. Germline loops: CDR1 MRHNA, CDR2 SNTAGT. CDR3 bases: TGTGCCAGCAGGCAGCGGGGGGCCTCAACAGATACGCAGTATTTT. Translated: CASRQRGASTDTQYF.

V is TRBV15 and J is TRBJ2-1, with 12 nucleotides matching TRBD2. CDR1 and CDR2 from the germline V gene are LNHNV and YYDKDF (reference sequence). The V and J ends lost 1 base and 12 bases, in that order; junction bases with no gene match: 7. The length of the CDR3 is 15 residues. In nucleotides, the CDR3 is TGTGCCACCAGCAGAGCAGGACTAGCGGGGTCGGGGCAGTTCTTC. Translation: CATSRAGLAGSGQFF.

The gene calls are TRBV15 and TRBJ2-3, with D tentatively TRBD1 (5 bases). The length of the CDR3 is 15 residues. V shed 2 bases and J shed 2 bases, with 11 bases lying between them. Germline V gene data show CDR1 as LNHNV and CDR2 as YYDKDF (reference sequence). CDR3 sequence: CATSRSRQLTDTQYF. The CDR3 DNA reads TGTGCCACCAGCAGATCGCGACAGCTCACAGATACGCAGTATTTT.

This clone has a single count. CDR3 in amino acids: CASSSSGTRYNEQFF. CDR3 coding DNA: TGTGCCAGCAGCTCCTCCGGGACTAGGTACAATGAGCAGTTCTTC. The rearrangement joins TRBV11-2 to TRBJ2-1; TRBD2 matches 8 bases. J was trimmed by 4 bases and V by 4 bases; bases with no gene match: 6. Germline V gene lookup returns CDR1 SGHAT and CDR2 FQNNGV. This CDR3 is 15 amino acids long.

With regard to this clone: The junction departs from germline at one end; a sequencing error may be responsible. The chain links TRBV7-7 to TRBJ2-1, with 13 bases lining up with TRBD2. Germline V gene sequence: CDR1 SSHAT, CDR2 FNYEAQ (reference sequence). The CDR3 is 16 residues long. CDR3 amino acids: CASSLGLAGVDNEQFF. CDR3 nucleotides: TGTGCTAGCAGCTTAGGACTAGCGGGAGTGGACAATGAGCAGTTCTTC.

The chain links TRBV7-8 to TRBJ1-6; D gene uncertain. This CDR3 spans 15 amino acids. With 8 bases removed from V and 9 bases from J, the gap between germline ends came to 20 bases. Per germline, CDR1 SGHVS and CDR2 FQNEAQ. CDR3 in DNA: TGTGCCAGCGGTCCCAGAGTGAGTGGCGGTTCACCCCTCCACTTT. It translates to CASGPRVSGGSPLHF.